The T cell receptor (beta chain) under discussion was sequenced for a study of CD8 T cell repertoires and HIV-1 epitope variants. Across the study: Controls included no peptide, Ebola AY9 epitope, and a CMV, EBV, flu pool. The study, taken as a whole, reports: Of eight or nine antigen-specific beta clonotypes, over 5 appeared to cross-react with escape variants.

For this clone: Its antigen is not identified.

Survey-depth immunoSEQ sequencing covered TCR beta CDR3 regions. The repertoire was sequenced with immunoSEQ multiplex PCR; TCRdb's copy has only in-frame clones and lacks some. Of about 5,200 clones in the sample, 65% to 70% were seen once. The sequenced sample was cultured CD8+ T cells derived from PBMCs. This clonotype originated in a male donor with HIV.

CDR3 sequence: CASSLGGGPQETQYF. For the CDR3, the DNA is TGTGCCAGCAGCTTAGGCGGGGGTCCTCAAGAGACCCAGTACTTC. The chain couples TRBV7-3 to TRBJ2-5, with 7 bases that match TRBD2. V was pared by 2 bases and J by 2 bases, with 5 bases of the junction left unmatched. The CDR3 is 15 residues long. Germline V gene lookup returns CDR1 SGHTA and CDR2 FQGTGA.